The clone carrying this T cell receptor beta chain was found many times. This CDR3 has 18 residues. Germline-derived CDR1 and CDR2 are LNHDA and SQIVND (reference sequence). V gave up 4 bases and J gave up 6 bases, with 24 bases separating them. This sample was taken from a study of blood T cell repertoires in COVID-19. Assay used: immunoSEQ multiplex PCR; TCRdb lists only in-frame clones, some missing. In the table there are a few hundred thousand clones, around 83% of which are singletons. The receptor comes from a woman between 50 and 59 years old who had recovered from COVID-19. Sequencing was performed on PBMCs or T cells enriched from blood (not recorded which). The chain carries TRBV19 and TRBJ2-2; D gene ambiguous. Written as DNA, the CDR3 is TGTGCCAGTAGTACTCAGCCCAGCCCGAGGAAGTCCTCCGGGGAGCTGTTTTTT. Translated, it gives CASSTQPSPRKSSGELFF.